The 21 T cell receptor beta chains in this list originate from one sample, sequenced in a study of monozygotic twins with inflammatory bowel disease. With the 5' RACE reads reprocessed, TCRdb shows one record per CDR3 protein and no DNA. Its clone listing holds more than 100,000 distinct CDR3 sequences. The material sequenced was blood. The receptors here all came from a human donor with ulcerative colitis or Crohn's disease, or a healthy co-twin of an affected twin (not recorded which).

The chain is built from TRBV2 and TRBJ1-5. Germline lookup yields CDR1 SNHLY and CDR2 FYNNEI. The CDR3 extends over 13 amino acids. The CDR3 here is CASVESPDQPQHF. Full variable domain (rest looked up from reference TRBV2 and TRBJ1-5): EPEVTQTPSHQVTQMGQEVILRCVPISNHLYFYWYRQILGQKVEFLVSFYNNEISEKSEIFDDQFSVERPDGSNFTLKIRSTKLEDSAMYFCASVESPDQPQHFGDGTRLSIL.

The CDR3 region is CAINPADEQFF. The V gene is TRBV10-3, the J gene TRBJ2-1. This CDR3 contains 11 residues. Germline CDR1 and CDR2: ENHRY and SYGVKD.

The chain is built from TRBV29-1 and TRBJ2-7; TCRdb's D call, TRBD1, is unchecked because there is no DNA. The CDR3 is 14 residues long. Germline loops: CDR1 SQVTM, CDR2 ANQGSEA. CDR3 residues: CSVVRGTDPAEQYF.

V usage is TRBV19 and J usage is TRBJ2-1; TCRdb names TRBD2, which stays unverified in the absence of DNA. Germline-derived CDR1 and CDR2 are LNHDA and SQIVND (reference sequence). The CDR3 is 14 residues long. CDR3 residues: CASKTGLHYNEQFF.

The chain links TRBV20-1 to TRBJ2-6; the D call of TRBD1 rests on TCRdb alone, since no DNA is present to check it. Per germline, CDR1 DFQATT and CDR2 SNEGSKA (reference sequence). The CDR3 is 20 residues long. Here the CDR3 reads CSAPPNPGTEADSGANVLTF.

The rearrangement joins TRBV20-1 to TRBJ2-7; TCRdb's assignment of TRBD1 cannot be checked, as there is no DNA. CDR3 length equals 14 residues. Germline values: CDR1 DFQATT, CDR2 SNEGSKA (reference sequence). CDR3 in amino acids: CSAKRGTGDLEQYF.

This rearrangement joins TRBV12-3 or TRBV12-4 to TRBJ2-2. The CDR3 length is 14 residues. The CDR3 sequence is CASSLGRPTGELFF.

The V and J genes are TRBV28 and TRBJ2-1; TCRdb outputs TRBD2, but without DNA this stays unchecked. CDR1 and CDR2 (germline): MDHEN, SYDVKM. The CDR3 length is 15 residues. The CDR3 region is CASSLPSGRGNEQFF.

The chain carries TRBV5-1 and TRBJ2-2; checking the TCRdb D call of TRBD1 is not possible without DNA. This CDR3 has 16 residues. Germline V gives CDR1 SGHRS, CDR2 YFSETQ. The CDR3 sequence: CASSITGTIQTGELFF.

V gene TRBV12-3 or TRBV12-4 combines with J gene TRBJ2-7. The CDR3 totals 13 residues. This CDR3 reads CASRRSGSYEQYF.

The chain couples TRBV5-1 to TRBJ2-2. The CDR3 contains 15 residues. The germline V gene encodes CDR1 SGHRS and CDR2 YFSETQ. CDR3 residues: CASSLKVVGTGELFF.

The chain carries TRBV12-3 or TRBV12-4 and TRBJ2-5. The CDR3 covers 14 residues. The CDR3 reads CASSLSGRFETQYF.

The chain employs TRBV12-3 or TRBV12-4 and TRBJ2-3; TCRdb calls TRBD2, which cannot be checked without DNA. This CDR3 is 15 amino acids long. The CDR3 sequence is CASSPLGASTDTQYF.

The chain recombines TRBV20-1 with TRBJ1-3; TCRdb gives TRBD1 as the D gene, but with no DNA this cannot be confirmed. The CDR3 length is 17 residues. Germline-derived CDR1 and CDR2 are DFQATT and SNEGSKA (reference sequence). CDR3 region: CSARDPGRSVSGNTIYF.

The chain combines TRBV6-1 with TRBJ2-1; with no DNA, the TCRdb D assignment of TRBD1 cannot be verified. Looked up from germline, CDR1 is MNHNS and CDR2 is SASEGT. The CDR3 is 15 residues long. CDR3 loop: CASSEAGGWRDRPFF.

V usage is TRBV5-6 and J usage is TRBJ2-7. CDR1 is SGHDT, CDR2 YYEEEE, per germline. The CDR3 has 12 residues. The CDR3 is CASSLQPYEQYF.

The rearrangement joins TRBV20-1 to TRBJ2-7; there is no DNA to check the TCRdb D call of TRBD1. Germline loops: CDR1 DFQATT, CDR2 SNEGSKA (reference sequence). This CDR3 spans 14 amino acids. CDR3 sequence: CSAPRGDTLYEQYF.

This chain joins TRBV7-3 and TRBJ2-2; lacking DNA, the TRBD2 call made by TCRdb goes unchecked. Germline-derived CDR1 and CDR2 are SGHTA and FQGTGA. The CDR3 totals 19 residues. The CDR3 loop is CASSLNPPRLAGNTGELFF. Full variable domain (missing parts from reference TRBV7-3 and TRBJ2-2): GAGVSQTPSNKVTEKGKYVELRCDPISGHTALYWYRQSLGQGPEFLIYFQGTGAADDSGLPNDRFFAVRPEGSVSTLKIQRTERGDSAVYLCASSLNPPRLAGNTGELFFGEGSRLTVL.

The V gene is TRBV7-2, the J gene TRBJ1-1; without DNA, the TCRdb call of TRBD1 cannot be checked. Germline CDR1 is SGHTA and CDR2 is FQGNSA. The CDR3 is 14 residues long. The CDR3 spells CASSPRKMNTEAFF.

V gene TRBV6-1 combines with J gene TRBJ2-5; the D gene TCRdb calls, TRBD2, cannot be checked with no DNA. CDR3 length: 13 residues. Germline V CDR1 and CDR2: MNHNS, SASEGT. The CDR3: CASSEREIMTQYF.

The chain links TRBV5-1 to TRBJ2-1; TCRdb's D call of TRBD2 is untestable without DNA. The germline gives CDR1 SGHRS, CDR2 YFSETQ. The CDR3 is 18 amino acids. The CDR3 loop is CASSSHGSVAAANNEQFF.